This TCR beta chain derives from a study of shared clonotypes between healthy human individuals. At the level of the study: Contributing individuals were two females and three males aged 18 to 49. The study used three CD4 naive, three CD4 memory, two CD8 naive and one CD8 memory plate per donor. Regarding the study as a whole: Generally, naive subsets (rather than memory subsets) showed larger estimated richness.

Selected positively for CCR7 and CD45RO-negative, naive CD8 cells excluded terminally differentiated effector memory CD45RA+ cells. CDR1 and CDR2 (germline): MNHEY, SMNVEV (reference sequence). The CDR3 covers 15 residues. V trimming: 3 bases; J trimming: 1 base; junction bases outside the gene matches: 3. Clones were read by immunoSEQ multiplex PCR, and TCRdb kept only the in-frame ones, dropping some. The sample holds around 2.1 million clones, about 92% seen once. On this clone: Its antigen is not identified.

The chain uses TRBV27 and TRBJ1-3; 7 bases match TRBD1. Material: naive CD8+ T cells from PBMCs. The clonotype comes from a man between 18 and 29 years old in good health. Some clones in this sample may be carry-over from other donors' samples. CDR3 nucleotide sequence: TGTGCCAGCAGTTTTCAGGGGGGATCTGGAAACACCATATATTTT. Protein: CASSFQGGSGNTIYF.